This TCR beta chain is from a study of T-cell reconstitution after alpha-beta-depleted transplantation in children. During its preparation, the TCRbeta library received unique molecular identifiers. TCRdb redid the calling of the PCR reads with MiXCR, one entry per CDR3 protein. Of some 490,000 distinct CDR3 sequences listed, approximately 12% were seen once; the top ten hold approximately 5.4%. The CDR3 length is 15 residues. Germline V gene lookup returns CDR1 SGDLS and CDR2 YYNGEE. V gave up 3 bases and J gave up 0 bases, with 10 bases separating them. The sample consisted of PBMCs from the stem cell graft donor, taken from the stem cell graft. The clonotype was recovered from a human donor who donated a stem cell graft to a child with combined immunodeficiency. The chain combines TRBV9 with TRBJ2-1; D is ambiguous. The CDR3 loop is CASSDGRSSYNEQFF. The CDR3, as DNA: TGTGCCAGCAGCGACGGACGGAGCTCCTACAATGAGCAGTTCTTC.